This T cell receptor (beta chain) came from a study of T cells in Graves' hyperthyroidism and ophthalmopathy (dated by TCRdb to the late 2010s). For context, the study as a whole: Peripheral blood samples were taken at the time of initial diagnosis, prior to any treatment. A discovery cohort of about 96 patients, about 44 with Graves' ophthalmopathy and 55 to 60 with stable Graves' hyperthyroidism, was used to find distinguishing TCR V-J signatures. In addition, the study compared T-cell repertoires in thyroid tissue and in blood from roughly six Graves' hyperthyroidism patients. Prospective prediction of ophthalmopathy was tested in an independent validation cohort consisting of some 20 hyperthyroidism patients and 15 to 17 patients who later progressed to ophthalmopathy. The 100 or so discovery patients were randomly split 7:3 into training and test sets. The paper reports TCR Vbeta CDR3 sequencing of more than 120 peripheral blood samples: 40 or so ophthalmopathy, about 75 hyperthyroidism and approximately 17 progressor patients. Following sampling, methimazole starting at 30 mg daily was given to hyperthyroidism patients, and high-dose intravenous methylprednisolone was given to ophthalmopathy patients.

What the study reported, not specific to this receptor: No statistical method was used to fix the sample size in advance, and group allocation was not hidden from the investigators. In cross-validation, a model built on a 13 V-J signature told ophthalmopathy apart from stable hyperthyroidism with approximately 91% sensitivity and around 81% specificity, and in testing the same model reached 80%/75%. Most expanded thyroid clonotypes (frequency above 0.001) were also detected in blood, suggesting blood repertoires may reflect thyroid immune responses. During validation, the model predicted progression to ophthalmopathy a median of around six months ahead of onset, with more than 55% sensitivity and 72% to 80% specificity.

The CDR3 numbers 16 residues from cysteine through phenylalanine. Of the read, only the CDR3 DNA is kept; its 48 bases are in frame from base 1. Relative to germline, V is missing 6 bases and J is missing 0 bases, with 5 bases of the junction outside any gene match. From the germline V gene (reference sequence), CDR1 is SEHNR and CDR2 is FQNEAQ. Graves' hyperthyroidism was defined as stable when no progression to ophthalmopathy occurred over 18 months of follow-up. Hyperthyroidism patients were newly diagnosed, with disease duration under 2 months, and aged 18 to 65 years. Patients with uncontrolled infections, other autoimmune diseases, pregnancy or lactation were excluded. Diagnoses relied on clinical symptoms, serum thyroxine and TRAb, thyroid ultrasound and orbital computed tomography. PBMCs were separated from about 10 ml of fresh peripheral blood using Ficoll-Paque density gradient centrifugation. Trizol reagent was used to extract total RNA, and RNA quality was then checked on an Agilent 2100 Bioanalyzer.

This clonotype was recorded at least ten times. This receptor's antigen is unknown. Base-call qualities are not available, and no considerably larger clone is one nucleotide away. TCR beta CDR3 regions were amplified from RNA transcripts. The TCR CDR3 was subjected to a first round of RT-PCR using the HTBI primer set and the Qiagen OneStep RT-PCR kit. Libraries were constructed in a second round of multiplex PCR, after which size selection and purification were carried out. Sequencing of the libraries was done on an Illumina HiSeq2000 using paired-end 100 bp reads. From the authors' description of their analysis: SOAPnuke was used to process the raw data, with reads discarded if the reads contained adapters or uncalled bases, had a mean Phred below 15, or lacked an exact constant-primer or identifier match. COPE v1.2.5 was used to merge the high-quality paired reads, and each unique nucleotide sequence was defined as a clonotype. Clonotypes were aligned to IMGT TRBV, TRBD and TRBJ reference segments using MiTCR v1.1. Only V-J combinations with frequency above 0.0001, covering roughly 99% of repertoires, were analysed. The TCS score was defined as the ratio of F50 (clonal expansion) to E x V (chaos), calculated using BLOSUM62-based TCRdist between CDR3 peptides within each V-J. Welch's t-statistics and random forest reduced several hundred V-J features to roughly 13, which were used in a naive Bayes classifier (R e1071). The similarity between thyroid and blood repertoires was quantified using the Morisita-Horn index. TCRdb itself trimmed the public reads at Q25 with fastp, ran MiXCR and retained productive beta chains. Duplicate CDR3 protein sequences are folded into a single record with the most common DNA and genes. In this record, the V and J calls reflect TCRdb's handling and not the investigators' own analysis. The sample table records 600,000 to 800,000 distinct CDR3 sequences; roughly a third of these occur just once. The top ten clonotypes cover roughly 30% of the sample.

The sample taken for sequencing was blood. This chain is built from TRBV7-9 and TRBJ2-2; 9 of the junction bases match TRBD2. This TCR was recovered from a woman in her forties with Graves' hyperthyroidism. The CDR3 protein sequence reads: CASRSRLAANTGELFF. The nucleotides read TGTGCCAGCAGATCCAGACTAGCGGCGAACACCGGGGAGCTGTTTTTT.